Below are 27 T cell receptor beta chains sequenced from a single sample in a study of blood T cell repertoires in COVID-19. Sequencing used immunoSEQ multiplex PCR; TCRdb keeps in-frame clones, though not all of them. The profile shows about 180,000 clones, approximately 82% of them singletons. Source material: PBMCs or T cells enriched from blood (not recorded which). Receptor source: a man aged 50 or older who had recovered from COVID-19.

The gene calls are TRBV19 and TRBJ1-5; tentative D call: TRBD1 (5 bases). Germline assignment: CDR1 LNHDA and CDR2 SQIVND (reference sequence). Trimming took 5 bases from V and 3 from J, leaving 23 bases between them. The CDR3 has 18 residues. As DNA, the CDR3 is TGTGCCAGTAGTTCCCCCCATCGAACCGGGGGGGACAATCAGCCCCAGCATTTT. Its protein product is CASSSPHRTGGDNQPQHF. The full variable domain, completed using reference TRBV19 and TRBJ1-5, is DGGITQSPKYLFRKEGQNVTLSCEQNLNHDAMYWYRQDPGQGLRLIYYSQIVNDFQKGDIAEGYSVSREKKESFPLTVTSAQKNPTAFYLCASSSPHRTGGDNQPQHFGDGTRLSIL.

This chain links TRBV9 with TRBJ1-3; 12 bases align to TRBD1. This CDR3 region has 16 residues. J gave up 5 bases and V 4 bases, and 7 bases lay outside the gene matches. Per germline, CDR1 SGDLS and CDR2 YYNGEE. The CDR3 nucleotides are TGTGCCAGCAGCCCTCCGGGACAGGGGGCGCGAAACACCATATATTTT. Its protein is CASSPPGQGARNTIYF.

This chain joins TRBV7-6 and TRBJ2-1; the D gene is possibly TRBD2 (6 bases). CDR1 and CDR2 (germline): SGHVS, FNYEAQ. V was trimmed by 5 bases and J by 0 bases, leaving 14 bases between them. The length of the CDR3 is 16 residues. The CDR3 DNA is TGTGCCAGCAGCACAGACCGGGAGAACTCCTACAATGAGCAGTTCTTC. Its translation is CASSTDRENSYNEQFF.

V and J are TRBV5-4 and TRBJ2-4; 10 bases match TRBD2. This CDR3 has 20 amino acids. Germline CDR1 reads SGHNT; CDR2 reads YYREEE (reference sequence). V was clipped by 4 bases and J by 0 bases; unmatched bases: 16. CDR3 loop: CASSPGNLAGATTAKNIQYF. The DNA of the CDR3 is TGTGCCAGCAGCCCGGGGAACCTAGCGGGGGCGACCACAGCCAAAAACATTCAGTACTTC.

This chain joins TRBV5-1 and TRBJ2-3; a possible D gene is TRBD2 (6 bases). CDR1 SGHRS and CDR2 YFSETQ come from the germline V gene. CDR3 length equals 14 residues. Trimming cost V 4 bases and J 7 bases, with 16 bases left between them. For the CDR3, the DNA is TGCGCCAGCAGCCGCCCGGGGGAGACGAATACGCAGTATTTT. It codes for CASSRPGETNTQYF.

The chain uses TRBV3-1 (or the pseudogene TRBV3-2) and TRBJ2-3; D is unclear. The germline CDR1 and CDR2 sequences are LGHDT and YNNKEL (reference sequence). V was pared by 1 base and J by 0 bases, with 5 bases between. The CDR3 sequence is 14 residues long. DNA of the CDR3: TGTGCCAGCAGCCAAGCCCATAGCACAGATACGCAGTATTTT. It yields the protein CASSQAHSTDTQYF.

The gene calls are TRBV4-1 and TRBJ1-5; D remains ambiguous. CDR1 and CDR2 from the germline V gene are MGHRA and YSYEKL. This CDR3 is built from 15 residues. V lost 1 base and J lost 2, with 9 bases in between. The CDR3 region is CASSQVFGGNQPQHF. The CDR3 bases are TGCGCCAGCAGCCAAGTGTTCGGGGGCAATCAGCCCCAGCATTTT.

The chain is built from TRBV6-1 and TRBJ1-1, with 7 bases aligning to TRBD1. V shed 0 bases and J 2 bases; nucleotides not matched to a gene: 3. The CDR3 runs 15 residues. In germline, CDR1 is MNHNS, CDR2 SASEGT. The CDR3 nucleotides are TGTGCCAGCAGTGAAGCCCAGGGGGTTAACACTGAAGCTTTCTTT. It specifies CASSEAQGVNTEAFF.

The rearrangement joins TRBV2 to TRBJ1-1, with D possibly being TRBD1 (6 bases). The germline gives CDR1 SNHLY, CDR2 FYNNEI. The V end lost 6 bases, the J end lost 1 base, and 12 bases lay between the germline ends. The CDR3 covers 14 residues. The CDR3 bases are TGTGCCAGCAGGAACAGGGAATCGAACACTGAAGCTTTCTTT. It encodes CASRNRESNTEAFF.

The V and J genes are TRBV21-1 and TRBJ1-5. TRBV21-1 is a documented pseudogene. CDR3 length equals 13 residues. The CDR3 region has the DNA TGTGCCAGCAGCGGGGGGGTTCCTCAGCCCCAGCATTTT. Translated, it gives CASSGGVPQPQHF.

The rearrangement uses TRBV30 and TRBJ2-3; 12 bases agree with TRBD2. The CDR3 length is 16 residues. The V gene end was trimmed by 4 bases and the J gene end by 2 bases; junction bases not matched to a gene: 7. Per germline, CDR1 GTSNPN and CDR2 SVGIG (reference sequence). The CDR3 loop is CAWTKLAGGLTDTQYF. DNA of the CDR3: TGTGCCTGGACGAAACTAGCGGGGGGCCTCACAGATACGCAGTATTTT. Combining the CDR3 with reference TRBV30 and TRBJ2-3 gives the whole variable domain SQTIHQWPATLVQPVGSPLSLECTVEGTSNPNLYWYRQAAGRGLQLLFYSVGIGQISSEVPQNLSASRPQDRQFILSSKKLLLSDSGFYLCAWTKLAGGLTDTQYFGPGTRLTVL.

The CDR3 DNA reads TGTGCCAGCTCACCCGGTGGCCTAGAGGCCGGGGAGCTGTTTTTT. Its translation: CASSPGGLEAGELFF. This rearrangement joins TRBV18 to TRBJ2-2; no reliable D call. V gave up 3 bases and J gave up 6 bases, with 14 bases separating them. The CDR3 runs 15 residues. The germline CDR1 and CDR2 sequences are KGHSH and LQKENI.

The chain is built from TRBV15 and TRBJ1-6; 10 nucleotides line up with TRBD1. The germline gives CDR1 LNHNV, CDR2 YYDKDF (reference sequence). CDR3 length equals 14 residues. V shed 5 bases, J shed 6 bases, and the junction held 1 base outside the gene matches. Here the CDR3 reads CATSWDRGNSPLHF. The DNA for the CDR3 is TGTGCCACCAGCTGGGACAGGGGTAATTCACCCCTCCACTTT.

This chain connects TRBV6-5 to TRBJ2-7; 11 positions match TRBD1. Germline CDR1 MNHEY, CDR2 SVGAGI. Trimming took 6 bases from V and 6 from J; bases not matched to a gene: 7. The CDR3 contains 14 residues. CDR3 nucleotide sequence: TGTGCCAGCAGCGGACAGGGGGCGTTAAGCGAGCAGTACTTC. It translates to CASSGQGALSEQYF.

The chain combines TRBV4-2 with TRBJ1-4, with 7 bases lining up with TRBD1. Losses at the gene ends were 4 bases for V and 8 bases for J; bases not matched to a gene: 10. Germline assignment: CDR1 LGHNA and CDR2 YNFKEQ. This CDR3 has 15 amino acids. CDR3 nucleotides: TGTGCCAGCAGCCTACAGGAGGGGGCGGGAGAAAAACTGTTTTTT. Translation gives CASSLQEGAGEKLFF.

About this clone itself: The sample holds other DNA sequences that translate to the same CDR3. The chain carries TRBV5-1 and TRBJ2-2, with D possibly being TRBD1 (6 bases). V was pared by 3 bases and J by 5 bases, with 11 bases between. The CDR3 contains 14 residues. Germline CDR1 SGHRS, CDR2 YFSETQ. As DNA, the CDR3 is TGCGCCAGCAGCTGGGGGCAGGGGACCGGGGAGCTGTTTTTT. Translated: CASSWGQGTGELFF.

This clone was detected only a few times. This chain links TRBV16 with TRBJ2-1, with 9 bases matching TRBD2. Trimming took 0 bases from V and 0 from J; bases not matched to a gene: 15. CDR3 length: 21 residues. Germline V gene sequence: CDR1 KGHSY, CDR2 FQNENV. In DNA form, the CDR3 reads TGTGCCAGCAGCCAATCTTATTGGAGACTAGCGGATCAGAGCTCCTACAATGAGCAGTTCTTC. Its translation is CASSQSYWRLADQSSYNEQFF.

In this sample, this clone turned up once. This chain connects TRBV19 to TRBJ2-1, with D unclear. The CDR3 runs to 16 residues. Germline CDR1 and CDR2: LNHDA and SQIVND (reference sequence). The V and J ends lost 5 bases and 0 bases respectively, with 14 bases between them. The CDR3 is CASSARLKSSYNEQFF. In nucleotides, the CDR3 is TGTGCCAGTAGTGCCAGACTGAAAAGCTCCTACAATGAGCAGTTCTTC.

The rearrangement uses TRBV5-1 and TRBJ1-3; possibly TRBD1 for D (6 bases). Germline loops: CDR1 SGHRS, CDR2 YFSETQ. With 0 bases removed from V and 0 bases from J, the gap between germline ends came to 7 bases. There are 15 residues in the CDR3. CDR3 nucleotide sequence: TGCGCCAGCAGCTTGGAAGGGGGCTCTGGAAACACCATATATTTT. Translation: CASSLEGGSGNTIYF.

This clone has only a few counts. V is TRBV10-3 and J is TRBJ1-2; D remains ambiguous. Trimming removed 1 base at V and 4 bases at J, with 10 bases between. This CDR3 region has 14 residues. The germline V gene has CDR1 ENHRY and CDR2 SYGVKD. In DNA form, the CDR3 reads TGTGCCATCAGTGAGTTTGCAGCGGGCTATGGCTACACCTTC. Translated, it gives CAISEFAAGYGYTF.

In its sample, this clone was seen a few times. The chain combines TRBV2 with TRBJ1-1; 8 nucleotides match TRBD1. The germline V gene has CDR1 SNHLY and CDR2 FYNNEI. The CDR3 is 15 amino acids. V dropped 7 bases and J dropped 1; count of bases not matched to a gene: 8. The CDR3 DNA is TGTGCCAGCACTGTCCCTGACAGGGGGAACACTGAAGCTTTCTTT. Translated: CASTVPDRGNTEAFF.

This chain uses TRBV5-1 with TRBJ2-3; D ambiguous. CDR1 is SGHRS and CDR2 is YFSETQ in the germline V gene. CDR3 length: 14 residues. V was clipped by 0 bases and J by 0 bases, with 5 bases between them. DNA for the CDR3: TGCGCCAGCAGCTTGGGGCAGAGCACAGATACGCAGTATTTT. Its translation is CASSLGQSTDTQYF. Full variable domain (missing parts from reference TRBV5-1 and TRBJ2-3): KAGVTQTPRYLIKTRGQQVTLSCSPISGHRSVSWYQQTPGQGLQFLFEYFSETQRNKGNFPGRFSGRQFSNSRSEMNVSTLELGDSALYLCASSLGQSTDTQYFGPGTRLTVL.

The CDR3 sequence is CASSHASGGYNEQFF. CDR3 in DNA: TGTGCCAGCAGTCATGCTAGCGGGGGATACAATGAGCAGTTCTTC. The gene calls are TRBV11-2 and TRBJ2-1; TRBD2 agrees at 10 bases. Germline CDR1 reads SGHAT; CDR2 reads FQNNGV. The trim removed 6 bases at V and 4 bases at J, leaving 6 bases unmatched. This CDR3 is 15 amino acids long.

The J gene is TRBJ2-3, the V gene TRBV19; TRBD1 might be the D (5 bases). Germline V gene sequence: CDR1 LNHDA, CDR2 SQIVND (reference sequence). V lost 1 base, J lost 0 bases, and 11 bases lay in between. This CDR3 comprises 16 residues. The DNA of the CDR3 is TGTGCCAGTAGTATAGGCCTCGGACAAAGCACAGATACGCAGTATTTT. Protein: CASSIGLGQSTDTQYF.

The chain has TRBV6-5 and TRBJ1-2; no reliable D call. The CDR3 is made up of 13 amino acids. The germline V and J ends were trimmed by 6 bases and 2 bases, with 10 bases remaining between them. Germline V gene data show CDR1 as MNHEY and CDR2 as SVGAGI. The CDR3 is CASRIAVNYGYTF. The CDR3 nucleotides are TGTGCCAGCAGAATAGCGGTGAACTATGGCTACACCTTC.

This clone was seen only a few times. V and J are TRBV12-3 or TRBV12-4 and TRBJ1-1, with 8 nucleotides matching TRBD1. With 6 bases clipped from V and 7 bases from J, the junction kept 7 bases outside the gene matches. This CDR3 comprises 13 residues. CDR3 sequence (DNA): TGTGCCAGCAGCCAAGGACAGGGCTTTGAAGCTTTCTTT. This encodes CASSQGQGFEAFF.

CDR3 coding DNA: TGCGCCAGCAGCTTGTATTTTGGGCAGGACTACACTGAAGCTTTCTTT. Translation: CASSLYFGQDYTEAFF. This chain joins TRBV5-1 and TRBJ1-1; D not certain. V was cut by 1 base and J by 3 bases, with 16 bases left in between. Looked up from germline, CDR1 is SGHRS and CDR2 is YFSETQ. The CDR3 consists of 16 residues.